The rows below give T cell receptor beta chains drawn from one sample of a study of Graves' ophthalmopathy and Graves' hyperthyroidism. Using its own MiXCR run on the multiplex PCR reads, TCRdb lists one record per CDR3 protein. The sample has about 23,000 distinct CDR3 sequences, approximately 48% seen once. Sequenced material: peripheral blood. The receptors here all came from an adult woman with stable Graves' hyperthyroidism. Both conserved end residues are part of each CDR3. A D gene is named only where the DNA matches it firmly. Expanded clones are given a class, and other clones once, few, many or no size at all.

-	medium-sized	TRBV9	TRBJ2-1	12	TGTGCCAGCAGCGAGGGGGGTAGTGAGCAGTTCTTC	CASSEGGSEQFF
-	many	TRBV5-6	TRBJ2-3	15	TGTGCCAGCAGCTTGAGTTCGGGGGTTTGGGATACGCAGTATTTT	CASSLSSGVWDTQYF
-	medium-sized	TRBV29-1	TRBJ2-1	14	TGCAGCGTTGACAGGTCCCTCTCCTACAATGAGCAGTTCTTC	CSVDRSLSYNEQFF
TRBD2	-	TRBV19	TRBJ2-1	15	TGTGCCAGTAAGGCCCTGGGGGGGGAATACAATGAGCAGTTCTTC	CASKALGGEYNEQFF
-	medium-sized	TRBV24-1	TRBJ2-2	15	TGTGCCACCAGTGATAGGGTTAGGGACACCGGGGAGCTGTTTTTT	CATSDRVRDTGELFF
TRBD2	-	TRBV20-1	TRBJ2-3	13	TGCAGTGCATGGACTAGCGGGAGTGATACGCAGTATTTT	CSAWTSGSDTQYF
TRBD1	medium-sized	TRBV29-1	TRBJ1-3	14	TGCAGCGTCGAGGGACAGGGGGTGGGAAACACCATATATTTT	CSVEGQGVGNTIYF
TRBD2	medium-sized	TRBV7-9	TRBJ2-3	16	TGTGCCAGCAGCTTAGTCGGTGCGGGGGACACAGATACGCAGTATTTT	CASSLVGAGDTDTQYF
-	many	TRBV27	TRBJ2-7	17	TGTGCCAGCAGTTTATCCCGGACATCGGGTCGCTCCTACGAGCAGTACTTC	CASSLSRTSGRSYEQYF
TRBD1	-	TRBV11-2	TRBJ2-1	15	TGTGCCAGCAGCACCCGGACAGGGATTGACAATGAGCAGTTCTTC	CASSTRTGIDNEQFF
TRBD1	few	TRBV7-6	TRBJ2-7	11	TGTGCCAGCAGCTTAGCGGACAGGGGGAACTTC	CASSLADRGNF
-	many	TRBV28	TRBJ2-6	16	TGTGCCAGCAGAGGGGGGGGAATCTCTGGGGCCAACGTCCTGACTTTC	CASRGGGISGANVLTF
TRBD1	many	TRBV4-1	TRBJ2-7	20	TGCGCCAGCAGCCAAGAAGGGGACAGGGGCCGACTACCGAGCTCCTACGAGCAGTACTTC	CASSQEGDRGRLPSSYEQYF
TRBD2	once	TRBV4-1	TRBJ2-6	19	TGCGCCAGCAGCCAACAGGGACTAGCGGGAGGGTCTGGGGCCAACGTCCTGACTTTC	CASSQQGLAGGSGANVLTF
-	-	TRBV5-5	TRBJ2-7	10	TGTGCCAGCAGGTATGCCGAGCAGTACTTC	CASRYAEQYF
-	many	TRBV18	TRBJ2-3	14	TGTGCCAGCTCACCGTGGACTCTCCCAGATACGCAGTATTTT	CASSPWTLPDTQYF
-	-	TRBV9	TRBJ2-5	13	TGTGCCAGCAGCGTAAACATGGCGGGGACCCAGTACTTC	CASSVNMAGTQYF
-	many	TRBV7-9	TRBJ2-7	16	TGTGCCAGCAGCTCGACCGCGGGCGAGCCGTCTTACGAGCAGTACTTC	CASSSTAGEPSYEQYF
-	medium-sized	TRBV7-9	TRBJ2-1	12	TGTGCCAGCAGCCCCATCTACAATGAGCAGTTCTTC	CASSPIYNEQFF
TRBD1	many	TRBV28	TRBJ1-3	14	TGTGCCAGCAGTTCCGGGACAGGGGGAAACACCATATATTTT	CASSSGTGGNTIYF
-	many	TRBV7-8	TRBJ2-5	18	TGTGCCAGCAGCTCCTATATCCCTTTAGGCCGGGCGGAGGAGACCCAGTACTTC	CASSSYIPLGRAEETQYF
-	-	TRBV20-1	TRBJ2-2	14	TGCAGTGCTAGAGACTCAAACAGGGTTGGGGAGCTGTTTTTT	CSARDSNRVGELFF
TRBD1	medium-sized	TRBV20-1	TRBJ2-7	18	TGCAGTGCTAGATCTGGGGACAGGGCTCGTATAGGTGTGTACGAGCAGTACTTC	CSARSGDRARIGVYEQYF
-	once	TRBV10-2	TRBJ2-3	13	TGCGCCAGCAGTGACCACAGGGCTGATACGCAGTATTTT	CASSDHRADTQYF
TRBD1	few	TRBV5-4	TRBJ2-7	14	TGTGCCAGCGGCAGCGACAGGGGCTCTTACGAGCAGTACTTC	CASGSDRGSYEQYF
-	few	TRBV20-1	TRBJ2-3	11	TGCAGTGCTAGGAGGGTAGATACGCAGTATTTT	CSARRVDTQYF
TRBD2	-	TRBV20-1	TRBJ2-3	18	TGCAGTGCGATCTGGGGGAGGGTGAAAGGGGCGGACGCAGATACGCAGTATTTT	CSAIWGRVKGADADTQYF
-	medium-sized	TRBV25-1	TRBJ1-2	14	TGTGCCAGCAGTTCGAATTATGACCGGTTTGGCTACACCTTC	CASSSNYDRFGYTF
-	-	TRBV3-1	TRBJ2-7	12	TGTGCCAGCAGCCCTACCTTAGACGAGCAGTACTTC	CASSPTLDEQYF
TRBD2	medium-sized	TRBV10-2	TRBJ2-1	16	TGCGCCAGCACCCGGGTGGGACTAGCGGACTACAATGAGCAGTTCTTC	CASTRVGLADYNEQFF
TRBD2	medium-sized	TRBV29-1	TRBJ2-1	13	TGCAGCGTTGTCCTAGCGGAATACAATGAGCAGTTCTTC	CSVVLAEYNEQFF
TRBD2	-	TRBV9	TRBJ2-7	14	TGTGCCAGCAGCGGACTAGCGGGTCCGAACGAGCAGTACTTC	CASSGLAGPNEQYF
TRBD1	-	TRBV2	TRBJ1-1	15	TGTGCCAGCAGTTCTCAGACAGGGGCGATTACTGAAGCTTTCTTT	CASSSQTGAITEAFF
-	-	TRBV6-5	TRBJ2-5	13	TGTGCCAGCAGTTACAGGGGGAGAGAGACCCAGTACTTC	CASSYRGRETQYF
-	many	TRBV27	TRBJ2-3	14	TGTGCCAGCGGGGGAGCGGAGTGGTTGGGGGGGCAGTATTTT	CASGGAEWLGGQYF
-	-	TRBV20-1	TRBJ1-2	14	TGCAGTGCTAGTTCACCGACAGCTAACTATGGCTACACCTTC	CSASSPTANYGYTF
-	medium-sized	TRBV29-1	TRBJ2-1	15	TGCAGCGTTGAAGATCGGTACGAGGACACAGATGAGCAGTTCTTC	CSVEDRYEDTDEQFF